This T cell receptor beta chain was recorded in a study of blood T cell repertoires in COVID-19. Study at large: Nucleic acid was either cDNA or gDNA, and it came from T cells, B-cell-depleted T cells, or PBMCs.

TCRdb's table, derived via immunoSEQ multiplex PCR, lists solely in-frame clones and lacks some. The repertoire holds 200,000 to 250,000 clones, with around four fifths as singletons. This CDR3 is 16 amino acids long. V was pared by 2 bases and J by 3 bases, with 16 bases between. Germline CDR1 reads MDHEN; CDR2 reads SYDVKM. This clone was detected only once. Sequencing was performed on peripheral blood. The origin of this receptor is a man aged 25 to 45 with active or convalescent COVID-19. The chain recombines TRBV28 with TRBJ1-2, with D uncertain. In DNA, the CDR3 is TGTGCCAGCAGTTTAAAGGGAGGGCCACTCTACTATGGCTACACCTTC. Amino acid sequence: CASSLKGGPLYYGYTF.